The 10 T cell receptor beta chains below all came from one sample that was sequenced in a study of cytomegalovirus exposure and HLA in healthy donors. The primer mix had 60 Vbeta and 13 Jbeta primers. Using immunoSEQ multiplex PCR, the repertoire was profiled, and TCRdb retains in-frame clones only, with some absent. The data contain about 120,000 clones, roughly three quarters of them singletons. What was sequenced was PBMCs. The receptor set was obtained from a woman under 30 in good health and CMV-seronegative.

The CDR3 DNA reads TGTGCCAGCAGTTGGACAGGTATGAACACTGAAGCTTTCTTT. Its protein product is CASSWTGMNTEAFF. The rearrangement joins TRBV7-2 to TRBJ1-1, with 7 bases fitting TRBD1. There are 14 residues in the CDR3. With V trimmed by 6 bases and J by 0 bases, 4 bases remained unmatched. CDR1 and CDR2 (germline): SGHTA, FQGNSA.

The sample holds one count of this clone. The chain links TRBV7-9 to TRBJ2-1, with TRBD1 matching 9 bases. Per the germline V gene, CDR1 is SEHNR and CDR2 is FQNEAQ (reference sequence). The V gene end was trimmed by 4 bases and the J gene end by 2 bases; junction bases not matched to a gene: 9. The CDR3 sequence is 17 residues long. Here the CDR3 reads CASSSYSGQGPYNEQFF. The CDR3, as DNA: TGTGCCAGCAGCTCTTATTCGGGACAGGGCCCCTACAATGAGCAGTTCTTC.

V gene TRBV10-3 combines with J gene TRBJ2-5; 12 positions agree with TRBD2. This CDR3 comprises 15 residues. J gave up 2 bases and V 5 bases, and 3 bases lay outside the gene matches. Germline V gene sequence: CDR1 ENHRY, CDR2 SYGVKD. CDR3 coding DNA: TGTGCCATCAGTCGGACTAGCGGGGTTCAAGAGACCCAGTACTTC. Its protein is CAISRTSGVQETQYF.

This clone occurred once. The chain joins TRBV28 to TRBJ1-2, with TRBD1 as a possible D gene (6 bases). Germline loops: CDR1 MDHEN, CDR2 SYDVKM. The CDR3 sequence is 15 residues long. V was shortened by 3 bases and J by 3 bases, with 14 bases between the two germline ends. CDR3 in amino acids: CASSFLSGVDYGYTF. The CDR3 nucleotides are TGTGCCAGCAGTTTCCTTTCAGGGGTGGACTATGGCTACACCTTC.

This clone has just one count. The chain employs TRBV7-9 and TRBJ1-2, with D possibly TRBD1 on 5 matching bases. The germline V gene has CDR1 SEHNR and CDR2 FQNEAQ (reference sequence). This CDR3 region has 12 residues. V dropped 11 bases and J dropped 3 bases, with 13 bases sitting between them. In DNA, the CDR3 is TGTGCCTGTACCGGGACTTACTATGGCTACACCTTC. This translates into CACTGTYYGYTF.

As to this clone: In the same sample, other DNA sequences code for this CDR3. V and J are TRBV5-4 and TRBJ2-2; 14 nucleotides agree with TRBD2. V lost 0 bases to trimming and J lost 5 bases; unmatched junction nucleotides: 0. The CDR3 covers 16 residues. Per germline, CDR1 SGHNT and CDR2 YYREEE (reference sequence). For the CDR3, the DNA is TGTGCCAGCAGCTTGGGACTAGCGGGGGGGACCGGGGAGCTGTTTTTT. As protein: CASSLGLAGGTGELFF.

The chain employs TRBV25-1 and TRBJ1-2; possibly TRBD1 for D (5 bases). There are 14 residues in the CDR3. Germline V gives CDR1 MGHDK, CDR2 SYGVNS. Trimming removed 2 bases at V and 8 bases at J, with 15 bases between. The CDR3 loop is CASSEVGGSGGYTF. The CDR3 DNA is TGTGCCAGCAGTGAAGTGGGGGGGTCGGGCGGCTACACCTTC.

A word on this clone: Lacking the conserved final phenylalanine or tryptophan, this CDR3 likely reflects a read error. It is unclear where the CDR3 begins or ends on the DNA, so no DNA is shown, and the CDR3 is as TCRdb lists it. The chain recombines TRBV7-2 with TRBJ1-5; TRBD1, the D gene given by the table, was not confirmed from the DNA. CDR1 is SGHTA and CDR2 is FQGNSA in the germline V gene. The CDR3 length is 11 residues, termini included. The CDR3 spells CASSLEAWQGL.

The table lists this clone with a few counts. The V and J genes are TRBV6-1 and TRBJ2-2, with 9 positions matching TRBD2. In germline, CDR1 is MNHNS, CDR2 SASEGT. The CDR3 loop spans 14 amino acids. V dropped 10 bases and J dropped 4; count of bases not matched to a gene: 7. CDR3 loop: CATRLAGATGELFF. The CDR3 coding sequence is TGTGCCACCAGATTAGCGGGAGCCACCGGGGAGCTGTTTTTT.

The chain employs TRBV30 and TRBJ2-7; 8 nucleotides agree with TRBD2. V trimming: 4 bases; J trimming: 5 bases; junction bases outside the gene matches: 1. Germline CDR1 and CDR2: GTSNPN and SVGIG (reference sequence). The CDR3 loop spans 11 amino acids. The CDR3 DNA reads as TGTGCCTGGAACGGGGGGGACGAGCAGTACTTC. Protein: CAWNGGDEQYF.